The 27 T cell receptor beta chains in this list originate from one sample, sequenced in a study of CD8 T cells in Susac syndrome. RNA was extracted with the RNeasy kit, and a quantity of roughly 0.5 to 1 ug was reverse transcribed using random hexamers. One entry per CDR3 protein, called by TCRdb with MiXCR from the immunoSEQ multiplex PCR reads. The table lists 110,000 to 150,000 distinct CDR3 sequences, approximately 94% of them singletons. Sequenced input: CD4+ T cells from PBMCs. These receptor sequences come from a human donor with Susac syndrome.

The J gene is TRBJ2-5, the V gene TRBV3-1; 8 positions agree with TRBD2. CDR1 and CDR2 (germline): LGHDT, YNNKEL (reference sequence). The CDR3 consists of 15 residues. Trimming cost V 4 bases and J 4 bases; bases outside gene matches: 8. CDR3 sequence: CASSPGVGGGETQYF. The CDR3, as DNA: TGTGCCAGCAGCCCAGGGGTCGGGGGGGGAGAGACCCAGTACTTC.

The CDR3 DNA is TGTGCCACCAGCAGACTAGCGGGAGAAGGTGATGAGCAGTTCTTC. Residues: CATSRLAGEGDEQFF. V is TRBV15 and J is TRBJ2-1; 10 bases agree with TRBD2. V dropped 2 bases and J dropped 8; count of bases not matched to a gene: 6. CDR3 length: 15 amino acids. The germline V gene has CDR1 LNHNV and CDR2 YYDKDF (reference sequence).

This clonotype appeared once. The V gene is TRBV20-1, the J gene TRBJ2-7; 7 bases agree with TRBD2. J was trimmed by 0 bases and V by 3 bases; bases with no gene match: 5. The CDR3 is 14 amino acids. Germline V gene lookup returns CDR1 DFQATT and CDR2 SNEGSKA (reference sequence). For the CDR3, the DNA is TGCAGTGCTAGGGGGGGGTCCAGCTCCTACGAGCAGTACTTC. This encodes CSARGGSSSYEQYF.

The chain carries TRBV20-1 and TRBJ2-5; D might be TRBD2 (6 bases). The CDR3 runs to 12 residues. V was pared by 3 bases and J by 4 bases, with 9 bases between. Per the germline V gene, CDR1 is DFQATT and CDR2 is SNEGSKA (reference sequence). In DNA form, the CDR3 reads TGCAGTGCTAGGACGCGGGGAGAGACCCAGTACTTC. Protein: CSARTRGETQYF.

This clonotype was seen a single time. The chain uses TRBV20-1 and TRBJ2-1; possibly TRBD2 for D (5 bases). V gave up 5 bases and J gave up 7 bases, with 9 bases separating them. CDR3 length: 11 amino acids. From germline, CDR1 is DFQATT and CDR2 SNEGSKA (reference sequence). The CDR3, as DNA: TGCAGTGCTGGACTGTTAAATGAGCAGTTCTTC. As protein: CSAGLLNEQFF.

The CDR3 is CASRRRLVTDTQYF. In nucleotides, the CDR3 is TGTGCCAGCAGGCGGCGACTAGTCACAGATACGCAGTATTTT. The V gene is TRBV12-3 or TRBV12-4, the J gene TRBJ2-3, with D tentatively TRBD2 (6 bases). The CDR3 contains 14 residues. V lost 6 bases and J lost 2, with 12 bases in between.

V and J are TRBV28 and TRBJ2-7; 7 bases are shared with TRBD1. Germline V gives CDR1 MDHEN, CDR2 SYDVKM. The CDR3 length is 12 residues. Trimming took 9 bases from V and 5 from J; bases not matched to a gene: 7. CDR3 sequence: CASAIGGNEQYF. CDR3 sequence (DNA): TGTGCCAGTGCCATAGGGGGCAACGAGCAGTACTTC.

The chain carries TRBV12-3 or TRBV12-4 and TRBJ1-1, with unresolved D. V was pared by 6 bases and J by 3 bases, with 17 bases between. The CDR3 is made up of 15 amino acids. CDR3 in amino acids: CASSLGPGRDTEAFF. The CDR3 DNA reads as TGTGCCAGCAGCCTTGGCCCGGGGAGGGACACTGAAGCTTTCTTT.

The rearrangement links TRBV3-1 to TRBJ2-5; weak D call: TRBD2 (6 bases). The length of the CDR3 is 13 residues. Per germline, CDR1 LGHDT and CDR2 YNNKEL (reference sequence). V lost 1 base and J lost 7, with 10 bases in between. For the CDR3, the DNA is TGTGCCAGCAGCCAAGGAGACGGGGGGACCCAGTACTTC. Translating gives CASSQGDGGTQYF.

This rearrangement joins TRBV20-1 to TRBJ1-2; D unclear. The CDR3 is 12 amino acids. Germline assignment: CDR1 DFQATT and CDR2 SNEGSKA (reference sequence). V gave up 3 bases and J gave up 5 bases, with 10 bases separating them. CDR3 sequence: CSARDGNYGYTF. In nucleotides, the CDR3 is TGCAGTGCTAGGGACGGAAATTATGGCTACACCTTC.

The rearrangement links TRBV6-6 to TRBJ2-1, with D possibly being TRBD1 (5 bases). This CDR3 region has 15 residues. Trimming cost V 2 bases and J 0 bases, with 8 bases left between them. Germline-derived CDR1 and CDR2 are MNHNY and SVGAGI (reference sequence). DNA of the CDR3: TGTGCCAGCAGTTACCAGGGTAGCTCCTACAATGAGCAGTTCTTC. Translation: CASSYQGSSYNEQFF.

V gene TRBV10-1 combines with J gene TRBJ2-2, with D possibly being TRBD1 (5 bases). The CDR3 consists of 16 residues. V lost 4 bases, J lost 3 bases, and 15 bases lay in between. Germline loops: CDR1 WNHNN, CDR2 SYGVQD (reference sequence). The DNA for the CDR3 is TGCGCCAGCAGTGTTTTTGGCTGGGGCGACACCGGGGAGCTGTTTTTT. As protein: CASSVFGWGDTGELFF.

The rearrangement joins TRBV20-1 to TRBJ1-4, with D possibly TRBD1 on 6 matching bases. The V gene lost 6 bases and the J gene lost 5 bases, with 19 bases spanning the gap. Germline CDR1 is DFQATT and CDR2 is SNEGSKA (reference sequence). The length of the CDR3 is 15 residues. The CDR3 DNA sequence: TGCAGTGCAAGGCCAGGGGAAGTTAAGAATGAAAAACTGTTTTTT. The encoded protein is CSARPGEVKNEKLFF.

The J gene is TRBJ1-6, the V gene TRBV20-1; 7 bases are a match to TRBD1. Unmatched junction bases numbered 9, after V lost 6 bases and J lost 7 bases. Germline CDR1 is DFQATT and CDR2 is SNEGSKA (reference sequence). The CDR3 has 14 residues. The CDR3 is CSAVRGQANSPLHF. The CDR3 bases are TGCAGTGCCGTACGCGGACAGGCGAATTCACCCCTCCACTTT.

V and J are TRBV20-1 and TRBJ2-3; no definite D call. V lost 0 bases and J lost 2, with 6 bases in between. From germline, CDR1 is DFQATT and CDR2 SNEGSKA (reference sequence). CDR3 length: 13 residues. The CDR3 DNA follows: TGCAGTGCTAGAGATGGGTACACAGATACGCAGTATTTT. This gives the protein CSARDGYTDTQYF.

This sequence joins TRBV20-1 and TRBJ2-1; D call uncertain. CDR3 length: 13 residues. Between the trimmed V and J ends, which lost 5 bases and 2 bases, there was a span of 10 bases. Per the germline V gene, CDR1 is DFQATT and CDR2 is SNEGSKA (reference sequence). The CDR3 sequence: CSALAPPYNEQFF. CDR3 coding DNA: TGCAGTGCTTTAGCCCCCCCCTACAATGAGCAGTTCTTC.

This clonotype was seen only once. J is TRBJ2-7 and V is TRBV28, with 7 bases lining up with TRBD1. CDR1 and CDR2 (germline): MDHEN, SYDVKM. Unmatched junction bases numbered 6, after V lost 7 bases and J lost 3 bases. The CDR3 sequence is 13 residues long. CDR3 loop: CASTEGQNYEQYF. CDR3 DNA: TGTGCCAGCACCGAGGGACAGAACTACGAGCAGTACTTC.

This chain joins TRBV25-1 and TRBJ1-5; D not resolved. Per germline, CDR1 MGHDK and CDR2 SYGVNS. The CDR3 loop spans 14 amino acids. Trimming pared 5 bases from V and 9 bases from J, leaving 17 bases between. The CDR3 region is CASSYMTDQWPQHF. CDR3 nucleotides: TGTGCCAGCAGTTACATGACGGACCAATGGCCCCAGCATTTT.

V and J are TRBV5-1 and TRBJ1-5; 7 nucleotides line up with TRBD1. V shed 9 bases, J shed 6 bases, and the junction held 15 bases outside the gene matches. CDR1 SGHRS and CDR2 YFSETQ come from the germline V gene. The CDR3 consists of 15 residues. The CDR3 loop reads CAKGGGGKYSQPQHF. In DNA form, the CDR3 reads TGCGCCAAGGGGGGAGGGGGCAAGTATAGTCAGCCCCAGCATTTT.

The chain recombines TRBV28 with TRBJ1-2; D perhaps matches TRBD1 (5 bases). CDR3 length: 12 residues. V was cut by 5 bases and J by 9 bases, with 13 bases left in between. In germline, CDR1 is MDHEN, CDR2 SYDVKM. As DNA, the CDR3 is TGTGCCAGCAGTGATCCGGGACGGAGCTACACCTTC. Its protein is CASSDPGRSYTF.

The J gene is TRBJ2-7, the V gene TRBV9; tentatively, D is TRBD2 (5 bases). Per the germline V gene, CDR1 is SGDLS and CDR2 is YYNGEE. Trimming removed 4 bases at V and 4 bases at J, with 12 bases between. The CDR3 is 13 amino acids. CDR3 DNA: TGTGCCAGCAGCCCCGGTTGGGAGTACGAGCAGTACTTC. This encodes CASSPGWEYEQYF.

The chain carries TRBV29-1 and TRBJ2-2, with 8 positions matching TRBD2. CDR1 is SQVTM, CDR2 ANQGSEA, per germline. J lost 6 bases, V lost 4 bases, and 4 bases had no gene match. This CDR3 has 13 amino acids. The CDR3 here is CSVAPGGAGELFF. The CDR3 region has the DNA TGCAGCGTTGCTCCCGGGGGGGCCGGGGAGCTGTTTTTT.

This clonotype was recorded a few times. At one end, the junction sequence differs from germline, possibly due to a read error. The chain joins TRBV3-1 to TRBJ2-7; 7 bases line up with TRBD1. The length of the CDR3 is 12 residues. The germline CDR1 and CDR2 sequences are LGHDT and YNNKEL (reference sequence). The CDR3 protein is CASSRTGYEQYF. CDR3 bases: TGTGCCAGTAGCCGGACAGGTTACGAGCAGTACTTC.

V is TRBV5-1 and J is TRBJ1-4, with TRBD1 matching 7 bases. Trimming removed 6 bases from V and 3 bases from J; junction bases left unmatched: 5. Germline CDR1 reads SGHRS; CDR2 reads YFSETQ. CDR3 length equals 14 residues. CDR3 bases: TGCGCCAGCAACGAACAGGGGCCTAATGAAAAACTGTTTTTT. Translating gives CASNEQGPNEKLFF. Complete variable domain (other parts from reference TRBV5-1 and TRBJ1-4): KAGVTQTPRYLIKTRGQQVTLSCSPISGHRSVSWYQQTPGQGLQFLFEYFSETQRNKGNFPGRFSGRQFSNSRSEMNVSTLELGDSALYLCASNEQGPNEKLFFGSGTQLSVL.

The rearrangement uses TRBV20-1 and TRBJ2-1; 9 nucleotides match TRBD2. V gave up 6 bases and J gave up 9 bases; unmatched junction bases: 15. This CDR3 is built from 15 residues. From germline, CDR1 is DFQATT and CDR2 SNEGSKA (reference sequence). The CDR3 loop reads CSAQIGTSLGSEQFF. The CDR3 bases are TGCAGTGCCCAAATAGGGACTAGCTTGGGGAGTGAGCAGTTCTTC.

The V call is TRBV29-1, the J call TRBJ2-3, with D unclear. Germline CDR1 and CDR2: SQVTM and ANQGSEA. Deletions cut 1 base from V and 2 bases from J, with 7 bases between. The CDR3 loop spans 13 amino acids. This chain's CDR3 is CSVEVGLTDTQYF. Written as DNA, the CDR3 is TGCAGCGTTGAAGTCGGGCTCACAGATACGCAGTATTTT.

The genes are TRBV10-3 and TRBJ2-3; 8 bases fit TRBD2. J lost 4 bases, V lost 6 bases, and 3 bases had no gene match. This CDR3 region has 13 residues. Per the germline V gene, CDR1 is ENHRY and CDR2 is SYGVKD. CDR3 DNA: TGTGCCATCAGGCCAGCGGGGGCAGATACGCAGTATTTT. Translating it yields CAIRPAGADTQYF.